This T cell receptor beta chain was obtained from a study of blood T cells in healthy people across ages. Whole-study findings and limits: TCR beta diversity was tightly associated with the proportion of naive T cells.

The extraction recovered at least 5.5 micrograms of total RNA per sample. The second PCR ran about 6 to 11 cycles with a sample-barcoded 5' primer and J-beta primers. MiXCR, applied by TCRdb to the 5' RACE reads, yields one record per CDR3 protein. This sample carries hundreds of thousands of distinct CDR3 sequences, more than 25% of them seen once, and the ten largest clones take approximately 15%. This clonotype has ten or more counts. Antigen: not known. This CDR3 has 14 amino acids. V lost 2 bases to trimming and J lost 11 bases, with 13 bases between them. Germline V gene lookup returns CDR1 MNHEY and CDR2 SVGEGT.

Sequencing used blood. This TCR was recovered from a woman older than 75 in good health. This chain joins TRBV6-2 or TRBV6-3 and TRBJ1-6, with D perhaps TRBD1 (5 bases). The CDR3 coding sequence is TGTGCCAGCAGTTACCTCTCAGAAGGGGCACCCCTCCACTTT. It yields the protein CASSYLSEGAPLHF.